These 11 T cell receptor beta chains came from one sample sequenced in a study of regulatory T cells in long-lasting Graves disease. iRepertoire HTBI primers and Arm-PCR of CDR3 regions built TCR beta libraries. MiXCR, run by TCRdb on the multiplex PCR reads, gives a single entry per CDR3 protein. The sample includes about 450,000 distinct CDR3 sequences, about 14% of them seen just once. Time point denoted: newly diagnosed GD, antithyroid drugs for less than 3 months. PBMC-derived RNA was used for the TCR library. Another study also made use of these data, one on T cells in Graves' hyperthyroidism and ophthalmopathy.

The specimen was peripheral blood mononuclear cells (PBMCs), collected at new diagnosis, from a patient treated with antithyroid drugs. All receptors derive from a woman in her fifties or sixties with Graves disease.

V gene TRBV11-2 combines with J gene TRBJ2-3, with 7 bases aligning to TRBD1. Trimming took 8 bases from V and 0 from J; bases not matched to a gene: 5. CDR3 length: 14 amino acids. Germline CDR1 and CDR2: SGHAT and FQNNGV. The CDR3 loop reads CASGLDRSTDTQYF. As DNA, the CDR3 is TGTGCCAGCGGTTTGGACAGGAGCACAGATACGCAGTATTTT. Complete variable domain (other parts from reference TRBV11-2 and TRBJ2-3): EAGVAQSPRYKIIEKRQSVAFWCNPISGHATLYWYQQILGQGPKLLIQFQNNGVVDDSQLPKDRFSAERLKGVDSTLKIQPAKLEDSAVYLCASGLDRSTDTQYFGPGTRLTVL.

This clonotype was observed a handful of times. V gene TRBV5-1 combines with J gene TRBJ2-5; D is undetermined. Trimming left V 2 bases short and J 4 bases short, with 24 bases between. Germline V gives CDR1 SGHRS, CDR2 YFSETQ. CDR3 length: 18 residues. The CDR3 protein is CASSFGQAGSRWVETQYF. CDR3 nucleotides: TGCGCCAGCAGCTTTGGGCAGGCTGGTAGCCGTTGGGTAGAGACCCAGTACTTC.

This clonotype was seen at least ten times. The chain employs TRBV6-5 and TRBJ2-1, with D possibly matching TRBD2 (6 bases). Germline lookup yields CDR1 MNHEY and CDR2 SVGAGI. The CDR3 extends over 14 amino acids. Trimming removed 2 bases at V and 7 bases at J, with 12 bases between. As DNA, the CDR3 is TGTGCCAGCAGTTACGTCGGGAGTCGGAATGAGCAGTTCTTC. Translating gives CASSYVGSRNEQFF.

This clonotype was recorded at least ten times. The CDR3 reads CASSLGTSAATQYF. CDR3 DNA sequence: TGTGCCAGCAGCCTAGGGACGAGTGCAGCTACGCAGTATTTT. V and J are TRBV11-2 and TRBJ2-3, with D perhaps assigned TRBD1 or TRBD2 (5 bases each). Germline values: CDR1 SGHAT, CDR2 FQNNGV. V was pared by 5 bases and J by 8 bases, with 17 bases between. The CDR3 totals 14 residues.

This clonotype has only a few counts. It may be a read error: a sequence one base away is much more abundant. The genes are TRBV28 and TRBJ2-2, with TRBD2 matching 15 bases. The CDR3 runs to 16 residues. Trimming removed 3 bases from V and 6 bases from J; junction bases left unmatched: 2. Germline V CDR1 and CDR2: MDHEN, SYDVKM. In DNA form, the CDR3 reads TGTGCCAGCAGTTTGCGGACTAGCGGGAGGGCCGGGGAGCTGTTTTTT. Encoded protein: CASSLRTSGRAGELFF.

The chain recombines TRBV27 with TRBJ2-7, with TRBD2 as a possible D gene (5 bases). The CDR3 sequence is 13 residues long. CDR1 and CDR2 (germline): MNHEY, SMNVEV (reference sequence). Trimming pared 3 bases from V and 5 bases from J, leaving 11 bases between. CDR3 protein: CASSFGRGNEQYF. CDR3 nucleotides: TGTGCCAGCAGTTTTGGACGGGGAAACGAGCAGTACTTC.

The J gene is TRBJ1-6, the V gene TRBV9; D perhaps matches TRBD1 (6 bases). Per germline, CDR1 SGDLS and CDR2 YYNGEE. V lost 4 bases to trimming and J lost 6 bases, with 17 bases between them. This CDR3 is built from 16 residues. The DNA for the CDR3 is TGTGCCAGCAGCCCCACAGGGTTGAGTAGTAATTCACCCCTCCACTTT. Translation gives CASSPTGLSSNSPLHF.

This chain connects TRBV29-1 to TRBJ2-1; 8 bases fit TRBD2. Trimming at V came to 4 bases and at J to 9 bases, leaving 5 bases not matched to a gene. This CDR3 comprises 12 residues. CDR1 and CDR2 from the germline V gene are SQVTM and ANQGSEA. DNA of the CDR3: TGCAGCGTTGGGCGGGAGGAGGGTGAGCAGTTCTTC. Amino acids: CSVGREEGEQFF.

In its sample, this clonotype was seen a few times. This chain uses TRBV27 with TRBJ1-2; D is perhaps TRBD1 (5 bases). The CDR3 runs to 14 residues. V shed 2 bases and J shed 4 bases, with 11 bases lying between them. CDR1 and CDR2 from the germline V gene are MNHEY and SMNVEV (reference sequence). DNA for the CDR3: TGTGCCAGCAGTTTAGCGGGGGGATTCTATGGCTACACCTTC. It translates to CASSLAGGFYGYTF.

This clonotype was found many times. V usage is TRBV28 and J usage is TRBJ2-4; D perhaps matches TRBD2 (6 bases). The germline gives CDR1 MDHEN, CDR2 SYDVKM. CDR3 length: 20 residues. V lost 2 bases and J 0 bases, leaving 23 bases between the germline ends. CDR3 in DNA: TGTGCCAGCAGTTTAGGATTAGCGGACCCACGGACACTAGCCAAAAACATTCAGTACTTC. Amino acids: CASSLGLADPRTLAKNIQYF.

In this sample, this clonotype turned up many times. The rearrangement uses TRBV28 and TRBJ2-7; the D call may be TRBD1 or TRBD2 (5 bases each). CDR1 MDHEN and CDR2 SYDVKM come from the germline V gene. The CDR3 has 13 amino acids. The V and J ends lost 6 bases and 0 bases respectively, with 9 bases between them. This CDR3 is CASRDTSSYEQYF. Here the CDR3 DNA reads TGTGCCAGCAGGGACACTAGCTCCTACGAGCAGTACTTC.